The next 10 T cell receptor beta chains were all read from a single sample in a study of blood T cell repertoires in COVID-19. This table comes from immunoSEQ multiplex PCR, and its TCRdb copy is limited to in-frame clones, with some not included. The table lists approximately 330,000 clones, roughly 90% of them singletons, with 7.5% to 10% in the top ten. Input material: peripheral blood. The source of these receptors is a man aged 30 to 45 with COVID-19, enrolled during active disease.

The CDR3 DNA sequence: TGTGCCAGCAGCCCACCCTTGACAGAGTTTGTCCAAGAGACCCAGTACTTC. Translated: CASSPPLTEFVQETQYF. This chain joins TRBV9 and TRBJ2-5, with a weak D call TRBD1 (5 bases). Germline V gene lookup returns CDR1 SGDLS and CDR2 YYNGEE. The CDR3 runs to 17 residues. Trimming pared 4 bases from V and 1 base from J, leaving 20 bases between.

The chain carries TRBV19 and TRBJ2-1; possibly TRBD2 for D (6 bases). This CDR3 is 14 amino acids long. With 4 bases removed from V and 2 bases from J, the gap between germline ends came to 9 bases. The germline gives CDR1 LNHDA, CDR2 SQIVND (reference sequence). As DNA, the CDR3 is TGTGCCAGTAGTACGACTAGGACCTACAATGAGCAGTTCTTC. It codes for CASSTTRTYNEQFF.

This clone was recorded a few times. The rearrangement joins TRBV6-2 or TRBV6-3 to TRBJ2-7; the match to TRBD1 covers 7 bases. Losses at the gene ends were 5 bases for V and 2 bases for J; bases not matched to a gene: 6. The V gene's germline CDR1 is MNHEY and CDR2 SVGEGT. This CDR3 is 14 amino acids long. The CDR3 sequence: CASSRYRGPYEQYF. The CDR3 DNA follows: TGTGCCAGCAGTCGATACAGGGGTCCCTACGAGCAGTACTTC.

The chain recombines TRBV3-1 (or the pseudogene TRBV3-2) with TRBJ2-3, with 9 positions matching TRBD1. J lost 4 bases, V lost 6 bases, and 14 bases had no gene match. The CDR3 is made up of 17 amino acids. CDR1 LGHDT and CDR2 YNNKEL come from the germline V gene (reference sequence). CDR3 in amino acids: CASSYDGTGYYADTQYF. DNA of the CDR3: TGTGCCAGCAGTTACGACGGGACAGGGTATTACGCAGATACGCAGTATTTT.

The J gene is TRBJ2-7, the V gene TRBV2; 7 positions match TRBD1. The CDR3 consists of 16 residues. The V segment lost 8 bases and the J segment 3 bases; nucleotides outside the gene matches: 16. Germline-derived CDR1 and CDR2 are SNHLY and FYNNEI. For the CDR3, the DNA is TGTGCCAGCCTTACCGTACCGTACAGGGGTAACTACGAGCAGTACTTC. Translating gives CASLTVPYRGNYEQYF.

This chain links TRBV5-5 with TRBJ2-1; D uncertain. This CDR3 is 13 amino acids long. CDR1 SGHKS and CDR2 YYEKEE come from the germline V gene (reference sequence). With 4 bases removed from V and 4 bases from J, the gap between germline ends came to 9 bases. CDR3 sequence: CASSPNSYNEQFF. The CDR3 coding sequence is TGTGCCAGCAGCCCCAATTCATACAATGAGCAGTTCTTC.

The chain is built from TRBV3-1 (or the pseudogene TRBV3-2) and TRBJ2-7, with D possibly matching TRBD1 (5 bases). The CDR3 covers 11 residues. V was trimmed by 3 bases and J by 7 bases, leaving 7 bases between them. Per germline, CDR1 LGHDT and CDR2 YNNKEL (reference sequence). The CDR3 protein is CASSHQGEQYF. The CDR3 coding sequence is TGTGCCAGCAGCCACCAGGGTGAGCAGTACTTC.

CDR3 sequence (DNA): TGTGCCAGCAGCGGGACTATAGGGGATGAGCAGTTCTTC. Encoded protein: CASSGTIGDEQFF. The chain recombines TRBV9 with TRBJ2-1, with a tentative D call TRBD2 (6 bases). V lost 3 bases to trimming and J lost 8 bases, with 12 bases between them. The CDR3 length is 13 residues. CDR1 and CDR2 (germline): SGDLS, YYNGEE.

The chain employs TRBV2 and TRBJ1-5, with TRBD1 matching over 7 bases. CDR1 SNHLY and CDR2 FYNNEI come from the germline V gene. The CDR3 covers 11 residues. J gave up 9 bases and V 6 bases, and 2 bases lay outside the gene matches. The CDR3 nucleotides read TGTGCCAGCAGCAACAGGGGGCCCCAGCATTTT. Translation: CASSNRGPQHF.

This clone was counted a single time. CDR3: CASSTRAGTDTQYF. The CDR3 DNA reads as TGTGCCAGCAGCACCAGGGCTGGCACAGATACGCAGTATTTT. This chain links TRBV11-2 with TRBJ2-3, with a weak D call TRBD1 (5 bases). CDR3 length equals 14 residues. Deletions cut 5 bases from V and 1 base from J, with 10 bases between. Germline-derived CDR1 and CDR2 are SGHAT and FQNNGV. The full variable domain, with the rest looked up from reference TRBV11-2 and TRBJ2-3, is EAGVAQSPRYKIIEKRQSVAFWCNPISGHATLYWYQQILGQGPKLLIQFQNNGVVDDSQLPKDRFSAERLKGVDSTLKIQPAKLEDSAVYLCASSTRAGTDTQYFGPGTRLTVL.